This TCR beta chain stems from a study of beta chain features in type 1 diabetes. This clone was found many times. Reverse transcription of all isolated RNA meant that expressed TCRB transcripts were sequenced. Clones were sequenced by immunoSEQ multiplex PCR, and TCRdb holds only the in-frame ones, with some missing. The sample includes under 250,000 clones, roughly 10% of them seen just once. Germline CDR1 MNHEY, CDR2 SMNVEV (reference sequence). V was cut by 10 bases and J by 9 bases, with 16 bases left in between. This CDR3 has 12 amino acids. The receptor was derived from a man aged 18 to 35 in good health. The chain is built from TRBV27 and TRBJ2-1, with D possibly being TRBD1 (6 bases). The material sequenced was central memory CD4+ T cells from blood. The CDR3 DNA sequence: TGTGCCACCCCGATGAGGGGGTCTGAGCAGTTCTTC. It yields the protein CATPMRGSEQFF.